The present entry profiles one T cell receptor beta chain with its context. The antigen is not known. This sample is part of a study of shared clonotypes between healthy human individuals. Study outcomes and limitations: Estimated richness was generally greater in naive than memory subsets. Since donors were few, the genetic and exposure-history diversity represented was limited. Clonotypes not shared had lower generation probabilities than those common to all four donors.

Assay: immunoSEQ multiplex PCR; the TCRdb copy retains only in-frame clones and omits some. The table shows a few million clones, with over 85% occurring only once. It was CD45RO-negative cells, positively selected for CCR7, that made up naive CD8 cells, with terminally differentiated effector memory CD45RA+ cells excluded. The germline V and J ends were trimmed by 3 bases and 1 base, with 15 bases remaining between them. The CDR3 sequence is 16 residues long. The germline V gene encodes CDR1 LNHNV and CDR2 YYDKDF (reference sequence). This chain joins TRBV15 and TRBJ2-5; D perhaps matches TRBD2 (7 bases). The receptor comes from a young man in good health. Some clones in this sample may be carry-over from other donors' samples. Sequenced sample: naive CD8+ T cells from PBMCs. CDR3 protein: CATSRRGRGTQETQYF. The CDR3 bases are TGTGCCACCAGCAGGCGGGGGCGGGGGACCCAAGAGACCCAGTACTTC.